The rows below give T cell receptor beta chains drawn from one sample of a study of T-cell memory formation after mild COVID-19. From the 5' RACE reads, TCRdb called clonotypes with MiXCR, one entry per CDR3 protein. Of under 450,000 distinct CDR3 sequences in the sample, 20% to 25% were seen once. Sequenced input: PBMCs or a T cell subset sorted from them (not recorded which). The receptors were sampled from a man younger than 35 who had mild COVID-19 (a few samples of this study predate the infection). Cell type and time point are not known. CDR3s include the opening cysteine and the closing phenylalanine or tryptophan. D genes are given only for firm matches. Size is omitted from some rows. Given values are once, few, many or a class for expanded clones.

v_gene	d_gene	j_gene	abundance	CDR3aa	CDR3nt
TRBV6-2/TRBV6-3	NA	TRBJ2-1	NA	CASIRAAYYNEQFF	TGTGCCAGCATTCGGGCGGCCTACTACAATGAGCAGTTCTTC
TRBV7-9	NA	TRBJ2-5	NA	CASSQNPLGETQYF	TGTGCCAGCAGCCAGAATCCCCTGGGGGAGACCCAGTACTTC
TRBV5-8	NA	TRBJ1-5	NA	CASSKRQTNQPQHF	TGTGCCAGCAGCAAGAGACAGACAAATCAGCCCCAGCATTTT
TRBV5-1	NA	TRBJ2-1	NA	CASSLAGIEQFF	TGCGCCAGCAGCTTGGCCGGCATTGAGCAGTTCTTC
TRBV28	TRBD2	TRBJ2-6	NA	CASVSGSSGANVLTF	TGTGCCAGCGTTAGCGGGAGCTCTGGGGCCAACGTCCTGACTTTC
TRBV18	NA	TRBJ1-2	NA	CASSPPGAEAGYTF	TGTGCCAGCTCACCTCCAGGGGCTGAGGCTGGCTACACCTTC
TRBV28	NA	TRBJ2-1	few	CASIRDTSYNEQFF	TGTGCCAGCATCCGGGACACCTCCTACAATGAGCAGTTCTTC
TRBV28	NA	TRBJ1-1	few	CASTLPGHPREAFF	TGTGCCAGCACCCTTCCGGGACATCCGCGAGAAGCTTTCTTT
TRBV4-1	NA	TRBJ2-3	NA	CASSPGFDSTDTQYF	TGCGCCAGCAGCCCCGGTTTTGATAGCACAGATACGCAGTATTTT
TRBV20-1	NA	TRBJ2-1	few	CSARGAYHGNEQFF	TGCAGTGCCAGAGGGGCTTACCATGGCAATGAGCAGTTCTTC
TRBV7-2	NA	TRBJ1-5	few	CASSLGVGTLLQPQHF	TGTGCCAGCAGCTTAGGTGTTGGAACTCTTCTTCAGCCCCAGCATTTT
TRBV7-3	TRBD2	TRBJ2-3	NA	CASSVSLAGKADTQYF	TGTGCCAGCAGCGTATCGCTAGCGGGGAAGGCAGATACGCAGTATTTT
TRBV7-2	NA	TRBJ2-5	few	CASSLGDVGWKETQYF	TGTGCCAGCAGCTTAGGGGACGTAGGGTGGAAAGAGACCCAGTACTTC
TRBV5-4	NA	TRBJ2-5	NA	CASSLVQGKGETQYF	TGTGCCAGCAGCTTGGTGCAGGGGAAGGGGGAGACCCAGTACTTC
TRBV6-5	TRBD1	TRBJ1-6	NA	CASSGGPGQGLSPLHF	TGTGCCAGCAGTGGGGGGCCGGGACAGGGTCTTTCACCCCTCCACTTT
TRBV6-1	NA	TRBJ1-3	NA	CASSEISSGNTIYF	TGTGCCAGCAGTGAAATAAGCTCTGGAAACACCATATATTTT
TRBV5-6	TRBD2	TRBJ2-3	NA	CASSLEGLAGGQVADTQYF	TGTGCCAGCAGCTTGGAGGGACTAGCGGGGGGGCAAGTGGCAGATACGCAGTATTTT
TRBV20-1	NA	TRBJ2-7	NA	CSASRGRTYEQYF	TGCAGTGCTAGTCGCGGCAGAACCTACGAGCAGTACTTC
TRBV18	NA	TRBJ1-2	many	CASSPGYGYTF	TGTGCCAGCTCACCGGGCTATGGCTACACCTTC
TRBV5-1	NA	TRBJ2-3	NA	CASSLGLADRTDTQYF	TGCGCCAGCAGCTTGGGCCTAGCAGACCGCACAGATACGCAGTATTTT
TRBV5-1	NA	TRBJ1-1	NA	CASSLERGVRTEAFF	TGCGCCAGCAGCTTGGAGAGGGGAGTTAGGACTGAAGCTTTCTTT
TRBV4-3	TRBD2	TRBJ2-3	few	CASSLDAHSPSGGTDTQYF	TGCGCCAGCAGCCTCGACGCACACTCCCCTAGCGGGGGCACAGATACGCAGTATTTT
TRBV5-1	NA	TRBJ2-2	NA	CASGPGTNTGELFF	TGCGCCAGCGGTCCCGGGACGAACACCGGGGAGCTGTTTTTT
TRBV3-1	NA	TRBJ2-1	NA	CASSQERGSSYNEQFF	TGTGCCAGCAGCCAAGAGAGGGGAAGCTCCTACAATGAGCAGTTCTTC
TRBV6-5	NA	TRBJ2-3	NA	CASSGWGGTDTQYF	TGTGCCAGCAGTGGGTGGGGCGGCACAGATACGCAGTATTTT
TRBV12-3/TRBV12-4	TRBD2	TRBJ2-1	few	CASTGLAHNEQFF	TGTGCCAGCACGGGACTAGCACACAATGAGCAGTTCTTC
TRBV12-3/TRBV12-4	NA	TRBJ1-4	NA	CASSSEGANEKLFF	TGTGCCAGCAGTTCCGAAGGGGCTAATGAAAAACTGTTTTTT
TRBV20-1	TRBD1	TRBJ2-7	NA	CSARPGQDYEQYF	TGCAGTGCTCGCCCGGGACAGGACTACGAGCAGTACTTC
TRBV7-2	NA	TRBJ2-5	NA	CASTPDGAQTQYF	TGTGCCAGCACCCCGGACGGGGCTCAGACCCAGTACTTC
TRBV28	TRBD2	TRBJ2-1	NA	CASSLGTRIGNEQFF	TGTGCCAGCAGTTTGGGGACTAGAATTGGCAATGAGCAGTTCTTC
TRBV7-2	TRBD1	TRBJ1-1	few	CASSLGQGVPEAFF	TGTGCCAGCAGCTTAGGACAGGGGGTGCCTGAAGCTTTCTTT
TRBV10-3	NA	TRBJ1-3	few	CAISGREGNTIYF	TGTGCCATCAGTGGTAGGGAAGGAAACACCATATATTTT
TRBV4-2	NA	TRBJ2-5	NA	CASSQGGLRVQYF	TGTGCCAGCAGCCAAGGAGGCCTAAGGGTCCAGTACTTC
TRBV5-5	NA	TRBJ2-4	many	CASSIEGDRGKNIQYF	TGTGCCAGCAGTATCGAGGGGGATAGAGGCAAAAACATTCAGTACTTC
TRBV12-3/TRBV12-4	NA	TRBJ2-6	NA	CASNPGTGANVLTF	TGTGCCAGCAATCCCGGGACCGGGGCCAACGTCCTGACTTTC
TRBV5-1	NA	TRBJ2-3	many	CASSPGRGNTDTQYF	TGCGCCAGCAGCCCGGGACGGGGGAACACAGATACGCAGTATTTT